What follows is one T cell receptor beta chain and its context. Which antigen it targets is not known. Per-nucleotide qualities are absent, and no much larger clonotype sits a single base away. The library was generated by UMI-ligation and nested PCR. Using T4 RNA ligase 1, a single-stranded oligonucleotide bearing the Illumina SP2 sequence plus a UMI was ligated onto the 3' end of the cDNA. PCR1 was run for approximately 4 cycles (98 degrees C for 15 s, 69 degrees C for 30 s, 72 degrees C for 40 s), and an equimolar mix of RC1.1 and RC1.2, covering TRBC1 and TRBC2, was used as the beta primer. From PCR2 onward, TCR alpha and beta chains were processed separately, with sample indices and Illumina adaptors added. The UMI comprised 12 random nucleotides, as two hexamers separated by a spacer, placed after an 8-base spacer. Libraries were sequenced on an Illumina MiSeq using v2 2x251 paired-end chemistry, with approximately eleven samples typically included per run. To increase diversity, roughly 4.5-8% PhiX DNA was added to each sequencing library. In the source study's methods: Raw reads were converted to FASTQ with bcl2fastq and demultiplexed by dual indices using Demultiplexor. V and J genes were assigned by Decombinator through tag matching, with a single base-pair mismatch permitted. UMIs were used by Collapsinator to correct both sequencing errors and frequency errors caused by PCR heterogeneity. CDR3Translator converted Decombinator identifiers to nucleotide sequence, translated to amino acids, and extracted CDR3 using C- and N-terminal motifs. A cluster of KT2 sequences sharing one unique molecular identifier was counted as one distinct KT2 TCR. TCRdb ran its own pipeline on the public reads, namely fastp trimming at Q25 and MiXCR clone calling, and kept in-frame beta chains. Entries that share a CDR3 protein sequence are merged under the most common genes and DNA. Clone size and V and J calls follow TCRdb, not the original study. In this sample the table shows fewer than 45,000 distinct CDR3 sequences, about 17% of which occur a single time. The ten largest clones add up to roughly two fifths of the sample.

To test the sensitivity and accuracy of the pipeline, known numbers of KT2, a T cell clone whose TCR had already been sequenced, were spiked into unfractionated PBMC. A range of KT2-to-PBMC ratios was produced by mixing KT2 cells with a fixed number of PBMC. The data derive from a study of quantifying T cell responses using KT2 cells (TCRdb year 2017). As for the study more broadly: RNA was DNase-treated and reverse transcribed with TCR alpha and beta constant-region primers, mostly using SuperScript III. Under optimum conditions, the T4 ligation step was estimated to exceed 9% efficiency. To prevent over-amplification, PCR2 was performed as a SYBR Green qPCR and halted at a predetermined fluorescence threshold.

What the authors observed across the whole study: Saturation in the detection of KT2 sequences was observed at very high KT2 spike-in numbers. Even at the lowest spike-in tested, roughly one KT2 cell per 100,000 PBMC, KT2 sequences were still detected. No side-by-side comparison of the pipeline with other TCR sequencing techniques was included in the study. A linear scaling of KT2 alpha and beta sequence counts with input KT2 cell number was observed over several orders of magnitude.

The CDR3, cysteine through phenylalanine, is 15 amino acids long. The retained sequence is limited to the CDR3, 45 bases, with the frame set at the first base. Taken from the germline V gene, the CDR1 and CDR2 loops are SGHTA and FQGNSA. Relative to germline, V is missing 5 bases and J is missing 3 bases, with 9 bases of the junction outside any gene match. The sequence was obtained from a human donor. The specimen was PBMCs spiked with cells of the T cell clone KT2. The chain is assembled from TRBV7-2 and TRBJ2-7, with TRBD2 identical over 8 junction bases. In nucleotide form, the sequence is TGTGCCAGCAGCGCGACTAGGACTAGCTACTACGAGCAGTACTTC. It translates to CASSATRTSYYEQYF.